This T cell receptor (beta chain) was captured in a study of OX40 agonist ivuxolimab in advanced cancers. Whole-study context: Every 2 weeks, ivuxolimab was infused into the patients intravenously at between 0.01 and 10 mg/kg. Head and neck, renal cell, melanoma or hepatocellular carcinoma were the cancers that dose-escalation patients had. Partial response was recorded in three patients: one hepatocellular carcinoma and two cutaneous melanoma cases.

The protocol was immunoSEQ multiplex PCR, while the TCRdb copy is restricted to in-frame clones and leaves out a portion. The data contain approximately 67,000 clones, roughly 84% of them seen just once; the ten biggest clones take up under 2.5%. Germline CDR1 reads GTSNPN; CDR2 reads SVGIG (reference sequence). The CDR3 covers 17 residues. V trimming: 0 bases; J trimming: 4 bases; junction bases outside the gene matches: 7. J is TRBJ2-6 and V is TRBV30; TRBD1 matches 9 bases. The TCR originated in an adult with an advanced solid tumor such as melanoma, head and neck, liver or kidney cancer. Material: CD4+ or CD8+ T cells sorted from blood, obtained in a trial of the OX40 agonist ivuxolimab. CDR3 DNA: TGTGCCTGGAGTGTACAGGGGGCGATTAGCGGGGCCAACGTCCTGACTTTC. It translates to CAWSVQGAISGANVLTF.